The T cell receptor (beta chain) under discussion was sequenced for a study of blood T cells in healthy people across ages. Study observations and caveats: Older age went with lower TCR beta diversity per million T cells, in a roughly linear way.

After removal of 1 base from V and 4 bases from J, the junction contained 7 bases not matched to a gene. The CDR3 extends over 16 amino acids. CDR1 and CDR2 (germline): SGHDN, FVKESK. Investigators took ten milliliters of peripheral blood from every donor. In regard to this clonotype: Its antigen is not known.

It was with a sample-barcoded 5' primer and a J-beta primer mix that a second PCR of roughly 7 to 12 cycles was run. MiXCR, run by TCRdb on the 5' RACE reads, gives a single entry per CDR3 protein. The profile shows some 930,000 distinct CDR3 sequences, about 27% of them singletons. This sample also belongs to another study, concerning T cells of mothers and their children. That work adds: The authors added sample barcodes and 2-4 random nucleotides using the M1S primer of the second PCR.

The TCR was taken from a woman aged 40 to 50 in good health. V usage is TRBV14 and J usage is TRBJ2-4, with 7 bases that match TRBD2. Sequencing was done on a sample of blood. CDR3 nucleotide sequence: TGTGCCAGCAGCCAAGCCCGGGGAGGGGAGAAAAACATTCAGTACTTC. Its translation: CASSQARGGEKNIQYF.